The TCR beta chain under discussion was sequenced for a study of OX40 agonist ivuxolimab in advanced cancers. Study-level findings and limits: Relative to CD4+ cells, CD8+ T cells on average had more expanded clones. By week 6 at 0.1 to 3.0 mg/kg, blood CD4+ and CD8+ T cells had expanded clonally. No determination was made of the antigen specificity of the expanded peripheral T cells.

Repertoires were generated with immunoSEQ multiplex PCR, while TCRdb's copy carries only in-frame clones and drops some. Altogether some 100,000 clones are present, less than 95% being singletons, with the ten largest covering 0.31%. Trimming took 4 bases from V and 1 from J, leaving 8 bases between them. The CDR3 is 14 residues long. Germline V gene lookup returns CDR1 LNHNV and CDR2 YYDKDF (reference sequence). A word on this clone: The antigen remains unidentified.

The V gene is TRBV15, the J gene TRBJ1-5; D gene unclear. The starting material was CD4+ or CD8+ T cells sorted from blood, obtained in a trial of the OX40 agonist ivuxolimab. The source of this sequence is an adult with an advanced solid tumor such as melanoma, head and neck, liver or kidney cancer. CDR3 nucleotide sequence: TGTGCCACCAGCAAGCGGCCCAGCAATCAGCCCCAGCATTTT. It is translated as CATSKRPSNQPQHF.